This T cell receptor (beta chain) was sequenced during a study of PD-L1 blockade in urothelial cancer. Stated time point: peripheral blood 6 weeks after treatment start. The CDR3 is 16 amino acids. The V end was cut by 10 bases, the J end by 1 base, with 19 bases between. Germline loops: CDR1 ENHRY, CDR2 SYGVKD. A single count supports this clone. Sequencing used immunoSEQ multiplex PCR; TCRdb keeps in-frame clones, though not all of them. Of tens of thousands of clones listed, roughly 84% are singletons. J is TRBJ2-2 and V is TRBV10-3; D is possibly TRBD1 (7 bases). The sequencing used PBMCs, collected around atezolizumab (anti-PD-L1) treatment. This clonotype was sampled from a man between 65 and 80 years old with urothelial cancer. This CDR3 is CATGPGRGVNTGELFF. DNA for the CDR3: TGTGCCACAGGCCCCGGCAGGGGGGTGAACACCGGGGAGCTGTTTTTT.